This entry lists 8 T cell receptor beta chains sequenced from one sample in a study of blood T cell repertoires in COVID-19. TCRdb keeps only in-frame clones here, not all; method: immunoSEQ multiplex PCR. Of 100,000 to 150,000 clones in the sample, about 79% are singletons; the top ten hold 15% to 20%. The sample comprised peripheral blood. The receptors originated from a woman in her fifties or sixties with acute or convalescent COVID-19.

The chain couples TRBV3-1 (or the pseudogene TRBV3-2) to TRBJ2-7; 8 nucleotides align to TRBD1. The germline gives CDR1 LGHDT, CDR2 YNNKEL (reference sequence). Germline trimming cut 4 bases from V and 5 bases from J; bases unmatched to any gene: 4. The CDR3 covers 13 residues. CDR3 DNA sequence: TGTGCCAGCAGCCGGAAGACAGGGGACGAGCAGTACTTC. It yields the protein CASSRKTGDEQYF.

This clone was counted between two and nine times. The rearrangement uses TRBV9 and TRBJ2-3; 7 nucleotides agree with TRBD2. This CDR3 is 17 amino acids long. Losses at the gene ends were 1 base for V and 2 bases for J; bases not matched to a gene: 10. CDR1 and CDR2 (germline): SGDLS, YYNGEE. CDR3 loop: CASSVRASGSLTDTQYF. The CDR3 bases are TGTGCCAGCAGCGTACGGGCTAGCGGATCTCTCACAGATACGCAGTATTTT.

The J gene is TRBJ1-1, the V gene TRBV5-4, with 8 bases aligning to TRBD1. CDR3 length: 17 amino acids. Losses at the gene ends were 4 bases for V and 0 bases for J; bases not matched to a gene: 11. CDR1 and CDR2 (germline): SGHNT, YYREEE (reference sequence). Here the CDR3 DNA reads TGTGCCAGCAGCCTTGGACAGGGAACACGACTGAACACTGAAGCTTTCTTT. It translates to CASSLGQGTRLNTEAFF.

In DNA form, the CDR3 reads TGTGCCAGCTCACCACCGAGCGGAGGGGGCAGGGAGAACACCGGGGAGCTGTTTTTT. Translation: CASSPPSGGGRENTGELFF. The chain recombines TRBV18 with TRBJ2-2; weak D call: TRBD1 (7 bases). Trimming removed 0 bases from V and 1 base from J, with 18 bases in between. The CDR3 length is 19 residues. Germline V CDR1 and CDR2: KGHSH, LQKENI.

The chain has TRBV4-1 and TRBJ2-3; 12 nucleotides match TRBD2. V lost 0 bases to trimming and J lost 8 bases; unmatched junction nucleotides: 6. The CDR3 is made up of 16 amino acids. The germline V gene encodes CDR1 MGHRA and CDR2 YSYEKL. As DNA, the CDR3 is TGCGCCAGCAGCCAAGAGTCGGCTAGCGGGGGGGGTACGCAGTATTTT. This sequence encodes CASSQESASGGGTQYF.

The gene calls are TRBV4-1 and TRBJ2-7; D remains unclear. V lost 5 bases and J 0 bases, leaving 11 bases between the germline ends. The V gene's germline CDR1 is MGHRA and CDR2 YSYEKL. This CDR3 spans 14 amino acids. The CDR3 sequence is CASSLADGSYEQYF. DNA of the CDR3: TGCGCCAGCAGCTTAGCCGACGGCTCCTACGAGCAGTACTTC.

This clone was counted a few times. The CDR3 DNA reads TGTGCCAGCAGCCAGGTAGCGGGGGGGCCCCACTACAATGAGCAGTTCTTC. It specifies CASSQVAGGPHYNEQFF. The genes are TRBV3-1 (or the pseudogene TRBV3-2) and TRBJ2-1, with TRBD2 matching over 11 bases. The V and J ends lost 3 bases and 3 bases, in that order; junction bases with no gene match: 7. The CDR3 length is 17 residues. Germline V lookup: CDR1 LGHDT, CDR2 YNNKEL (reference sequence).

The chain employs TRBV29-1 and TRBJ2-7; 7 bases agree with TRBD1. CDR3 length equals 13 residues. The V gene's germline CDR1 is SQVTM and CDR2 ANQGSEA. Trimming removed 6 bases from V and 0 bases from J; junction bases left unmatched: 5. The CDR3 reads CSVRDSSSYEQYF. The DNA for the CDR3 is TGCAGCGTACGGGACAGTAGCTCCTACGAGCAGTACTTC.